Listed below are T cell receptor beta chains from one sample, sequenced in a study of early T cells in non-severe SARS-CoV-2 infection. TCRdb itself ran the 5' RACE reads through MiXCR, one entry per CDR3 protein. The table has some 30,000 distinct CDR3 sequences, around 5% seen once. Sample: whole blood. These receptors were collected from an adult who was a healthcare worker with PCR-confirmed SARS-CoV-2 infection or an uninfected control (not recorded which). The CDR3 runs from the conserved cysteine through the conserved F or W. D genes are given only for firm matches. For some rows the clone size is stated as once, few or many, or as a class when expanded; others skip it.

11,NA,TRBJ2-2,medium-sized,TRBV6-1,TGTGCCAGCAGTGAAGCCGGGGAGCTGTTTTTT,CASSEAGELFF
13,NA,TRBJ2-3,many,TRBV7-9,TGTGCCAGCAGCCGTACAGGGACAGATACGCAGTATTTT,CASSRTGTDTQYF
18,TRBD2,TRBJ2-3,NA,TRBV4-1,TGCGCCAGCAGCCTGGGGACTAGCGGGAGTTACAATCCGGATACGCAGTATTTT,CASSLGTSGSYNPDTQYF
14,NA,TRBJ2-3,many,TRBV5-1,TGCGCCAGCAGCTCGACAGATAGCACAGATACGCAGTATTTT,CASSSTDSTDTQYF
13,NA,TRBJ2-5,many,TRBV6-2/TRBV6-3,TGTGCCAGCAGACGCCGGGACCAAGAGACCCAGTACTTC,CASRRRDQETQYF
21,NA,TRBJ2-7,NA,TRBV14,TGTGCCAGCAGCCAAGATTCCTCGCGGGACCTCCTTCCCGTGACCCCCTACGAGCAGTACTTC,CASSQDSSRDLLPVTPYEQYF
14,NA,TRBJ2-1,medium-sized,TRBV7-6,TGTGCCAGCAGCCCGAAGGATCCCTACAATGAGCAGTTCTTC,CASSPKDPYNEQFF
17,TRBD2,TRBJ2-1,many,TRBV5-4,TGTGCCAGCAGCTCCCCTCGGAGCGGGAGGGCAGACAATGAGCAGTTCTTC,CASSSPRSGRADNEQFF
14,NA,TRBJ2-3,medium-sized,TRBV29-1,TGCAGCCCCAGGGTGGCGGGGAGCACAGATACGCAGTATTTT,CSPRVAGSTDTQYF
15,NA,TRBJ2-3,many,TRBV5-1,TGCGCCAGCAGCCCCGCCGGCAGAAACTCAGATACGCAGTATTTT,CASSPAGRNSDTQYF
14,TRBD2,TRBJ2-7,many,TRBV20-1,TGCAGTGCTAGAGGGACTAGCGGATCCTACGAGCAGTACTTC,CSARGTSGSYEQYF
14,NA,TRBJ2-4,many,TRBV3-1,TGTGCCAGCAGTCTCTTTAGCGGCAAAAACATTCAGTACTTC,CASSLFSGKNIQYF
17,NA,TRBJ2-2,many,TRBV25-1,TGTGCCAGCAGTGAATCTGTTAGTCAGACTAACACCGGGGAGCTGTTTTTT,CASSESVSQTNTGELFF
14,NA,TRBJ1-3,many,TRBV20-1,TGCAGTGCCCCGAGGACAGCGAAAGGAAACACCATATATTTT,CSAPRTAKGNTIYF
15,NA,TRBJ2-5,many,TRBV27,TGTGCCAGCAGTTTCAGTCCGGGGAGTGAAGAGACCCAGTACTTC,CASSFSPGSEETQYF
16,TRBD2,TRBJ2-1,many,TRBV14,TGTGCCAGCAGCCAAGAAGGCGGGAGCCCCTACAATGAGCAGTTCTTC,CASSQEGGSPYNEQFF
16,TRBD2,TRBJ2-7,NA,TRBV3-1,TGTGCCAGCAGCCAAGCCGGGACTAGCGGGAGTAGGGAGCAGTACTTC,CASSQAGTSGSREQYF
13,NA,TRBJ2-1,many,TRBV29-1,TGCAGCGTTGATGGGCGGGACCGATATGAGCAGTTCTTC,CSVDGRDRYEQFF
18,NA,TRBJ2-1,many,TRBV7-9,TGTGCCAGCAGCTCCCTGCAAGGGGAACCTAGCTCCTACAATGAGCAGTTCTTC,CASSSLQGEPSSYNEQFF
15,NA,TRBJ2-5,NA,TRBV7-7,TGTGCCAGCAGACCCACCGGACGGATACAAGAGACCCAGTACTTC,CASRPTGRIQETQYF
14,TRBD1,TRBJ2-2,NA,TRBV20-1,TGCAGTGGATCGACGGACAGGGGGGCCGGGGAGCTGTTTTTT,CSGSTDRGAGELFF
14,NA,TRBJ2-7,few,TRBV27,TGTGCCAGCGGAAAGCAGACAGCGCACTACGAGCAGTACTTC,CASGKQTAHYEQYF
15,TRBD2,TRBJ2-4,many,TRBV12-3/TRBV12-4,TGTGCCAGCACCTTAGCGGGAGGGGGCAAAAACATTCAGTACTTC,CASTLAGGGKNIQYF
11,TRBD1,TRBJ1-1,NA,TRBV18,TGTGCCAGCTCCGGGACAGCTGAAGCTTTCTTT,CASSGTAEAFF
14,TRBD2,TRBJ2-5,many,TRBV20-1,TGCAGTGCTTCAAGGACTAGCGGAGGGGAGACCCAGTACTTC,CSASRTSGGETQYF
13,NA,TRBJ2-3,many,TRBV3-1,TGTGCCAGTCAGGGTCCGCACACAGATACGCAGTATTTT,CASQGPHTDTQYF
15,TRBD2,TRBJ2-5,many,TRBV5-4,TGTGCCAGCAGCTTTAATAGCGGGAGGAAAGAGACCCAGTACTTC,CASSFNSGRKETQYF
14,NA,TRBJ2-5,few,TRBV24-1,TGTGCCACCAGTGACCGTGCCGGAGAAGAGACCCAGTACTTC,CATSDRAGEETQYF
14,TRBD2,TRBJ2-3,NA,TRBV4-2,TGTGCCAGCAGCCAGGGGACTAGCCGAGATACGCAGTATTTT,CASSQGTSRDTQYF
15,NA,TRBJ1-1,many,TRBV6-5,TGTGCCAGCAGTTACGCCTCAATCAGAGTCACTGAAGCTTTCTTT,CASSYASIRVTEAFF
15,NA,TRBJ1-5,many,TRBV7-2,TGTGCCAGCAGTGTGGTCCCGCGGAGCAATCAGCCCCAGCATTTT,CASSVVPRSNQPQHF